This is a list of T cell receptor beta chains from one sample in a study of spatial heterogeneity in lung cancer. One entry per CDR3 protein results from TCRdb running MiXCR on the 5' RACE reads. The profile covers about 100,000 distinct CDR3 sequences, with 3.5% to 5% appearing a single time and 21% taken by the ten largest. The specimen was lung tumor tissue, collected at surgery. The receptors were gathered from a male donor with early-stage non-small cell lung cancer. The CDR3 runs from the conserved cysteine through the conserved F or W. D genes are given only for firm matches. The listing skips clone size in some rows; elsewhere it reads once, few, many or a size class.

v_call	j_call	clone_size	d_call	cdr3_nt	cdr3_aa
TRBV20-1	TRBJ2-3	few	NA	TGCAGTGCTATCGACGGACTATCGACAGATACGCAGTATTTT	CSAIDGLSTDTQYF
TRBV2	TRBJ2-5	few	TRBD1	TGTGCCAGCAGGGGGAGGACAGGGTCTTTGGAGACCCAGTACTTC	CASRGRTGSLETQYF
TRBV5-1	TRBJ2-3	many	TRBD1	TGCGCCAGCAGCTTAACAGGGGTGAGGGGAGATACGCAGTATTTT	CASSLTGVRGDTQYF
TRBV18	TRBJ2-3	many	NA	TGTGCCAGCTCACCTCCAGGGTTGGGTGATACGCAGTATTTT	CASSPPGLGDTQYF
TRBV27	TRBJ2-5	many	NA	TGTGCCAGCAGTGGCGGGAAGGCTTCGGAGACCCAGTACTTC	CASSGGKASETQYF
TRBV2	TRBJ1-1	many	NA	TGTGCCAGCATGGTGGCACAACCCACCACTGAAGCTTTCTTT	CASMVAQPTTEAFF
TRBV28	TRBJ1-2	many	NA	TGTGCCAGCAGTTTAGGTACTCCCCAAGGGAATCACTATGGCTACACCTTC	CASSLGTPQGNHYGYTF
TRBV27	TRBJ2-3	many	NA	TGTGCCAGCACCAGGGGACTACACCAGGATACGCAGTATTTT	CASTRGLHQDTQYF
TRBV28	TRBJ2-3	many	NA	TGTGCCAGTAGATACCCTCAAGAACGACTTAGCACAGATACGCAGTATTTT	CASRYPQERLSTDTQYF
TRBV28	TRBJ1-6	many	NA	TGTGCCAGCATGGACGGAACGAATTCACCCCTCCACTTT	CASMDGTNSPLHF
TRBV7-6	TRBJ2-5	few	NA	TGTGCCAGCAGCTTAGCGGACGAGACCCAGTACTTC	CASSLADETQYF
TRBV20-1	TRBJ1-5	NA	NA	TGCAGTGCTTACACTCCGGGACGAGCGCAGCCCCAGCATTTT	CSAYTPGRAQPQHF
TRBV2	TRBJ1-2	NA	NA	TGTGCCAGCCAGAACGGGAACTATGGCTACACCTTC	CASQNGNYGYTF
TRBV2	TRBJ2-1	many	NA	TGTGCCAGCAGGTCTAATAGGGGCCTTTACAATGAGCAGTTCTTC	CASRSNRGLYNEQFF
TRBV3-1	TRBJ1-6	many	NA	TGTGCCAGCAGCCATAGATTAGGCTACAATTCACCCCTCCACTTT	CASSHRLGYNSPLHF
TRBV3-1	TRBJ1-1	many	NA	TGTGCCAGCAGCCCTAGCTATTTTACAGGGACTGAAGCTTTCTTT	CASSPSYFTGTEAFF
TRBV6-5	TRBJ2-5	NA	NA	TGTGCCAGCAGTTCAAGAGTGGGGACCCAGTACTTC	CASSSRVGTQYF
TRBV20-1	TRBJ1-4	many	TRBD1	TGCAGTGCCAGTCCGGGACAGATGGCAACTAATGAAAAACTGTTTTTT	CSASPGQMATNEKLFF
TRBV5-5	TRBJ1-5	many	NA	TGTGCCAGCAGCTTAGTTCTCAGTCAGCCCCAGCATTTT	CASSLVLSQPQHF
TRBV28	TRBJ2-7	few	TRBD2	TGTGCCAGCAGTTCACCTGGACTAGCGGTGAGAGCTTACGAGCAGTACTTC	CASSSPGLAVRAYEQYF
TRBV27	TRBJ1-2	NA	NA	TGTGCCAGCGGGGGGGGTAACTATGGCTACACCTTC	CASGGGNYGYTF
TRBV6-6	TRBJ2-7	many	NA	TGTGCCAGCAGTTACACTAGGGAGTACGAGCAGTACTTC	CASSYTREYEQYF
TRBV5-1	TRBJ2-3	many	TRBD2	TGCGCCAGCCAGGGACTAGCGGAGAGGGAAACGCAGTATTTT	CASQGLAERETQYF
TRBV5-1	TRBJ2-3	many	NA	TGCGCCAGCAGCTCGGGACACACAGATACGCAGTATTTT	CASSSGHTDTQYF
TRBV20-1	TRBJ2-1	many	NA	TGCAGTGCTAGACATTCAGGGTACAATGAGCAGTTCTTC	CSARHSGYNEQFF
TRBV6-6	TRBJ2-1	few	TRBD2	TGTGCCAGCAGTTACGGGAGACTAGCGGGGTACAATGAGCAGTTCTTC	CASSYGRLAGYNEQFF
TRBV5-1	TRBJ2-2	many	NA	TGCGCCAGCAGCTTGGGTGGCGGCAACACCGGGGAGCTGTTTTTT	CASSLGGGNTGELFF
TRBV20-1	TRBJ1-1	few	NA	TGCAGTGCTACCAACAGGGAAAACACTGAAGCTTTCTTT	CSATNRENTEAFF
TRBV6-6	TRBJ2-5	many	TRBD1	TGTGCCAGCAGTTACCCTCGACAGGGGTTTGGTGAGACCCAGTACTTC	CASSYPRQGFGETQYF
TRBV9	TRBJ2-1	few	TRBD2	TGTGCCAGCAGCGCGCGGAGGGAGGGGACTTTGGAGCAGTTCTTC	CASSARREGTLEQFF
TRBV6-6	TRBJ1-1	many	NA	TGTGCCAGCAGCACTGTCTGGGAAGCTTTCTTT	CASSTVWEAFF
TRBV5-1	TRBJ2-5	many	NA	TGCGCCAGCAGCCCGGGACTGAAGTACCAAGAGACCCAGTACTTC	CASSPGLKYQETQYF
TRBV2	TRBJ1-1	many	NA	TGTGCCAGCAGCCCAAGGCGGGTGAACACTGAAGCTTTCTTT	CASSPRRVNTEAFF
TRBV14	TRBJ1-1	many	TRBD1	TGTGCCAGCAGCCCCCGGACAGGGGTACCGTCGGACACTGAAGCTTTCTTT	CASSPRTGVPSDTEAFF
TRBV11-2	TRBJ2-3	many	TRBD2	TGTGCCAGCAGCTTTGGAACTAGCGGCACAGATACGCAGTATTTT	CASSFGTSGTDTQYF
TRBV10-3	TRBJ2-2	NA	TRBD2	TGTGCCATCAGTGACCCGGGACTAGCGGGCGGGGAGCTGTTTTTT	CAISDPGLAGGELFF
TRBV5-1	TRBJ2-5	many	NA	TGCGCCAGCAGCTTGTTGGGACCCCAAGAGACCCAGTACTTC	CASSLLGPQETQYF
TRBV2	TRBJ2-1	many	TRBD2	TGTGCCAGCAGTTTTCTCCCGACTAGCGACAATGAGCAGTTCTTC	CASSFLPTSDNEQFF
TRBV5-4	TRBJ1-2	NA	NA	TGTGCCAGCAGCTTACAGGGAGGCTCCGGGTATGGCTACACCTTC	CASSLQGGSGYGYTF
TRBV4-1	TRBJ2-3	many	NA	TGCGCCAGCAGCCAGGGGTTTGGGGATGCAGATACGCAGTATTTT	CASSQGFGDADTQYF
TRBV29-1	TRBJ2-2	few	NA	TGCAGCGCTATGACCACCGGGGAGCTGTTTTTT	CSAMTTGELFF
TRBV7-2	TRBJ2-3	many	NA	TGTGCCAGCAGCCCCACCTCCAACACAGATACGCAGTATTTT	CASSPTSNTDTQYF
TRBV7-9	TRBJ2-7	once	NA	TGTGCCAGCAGCTCTAACTACGAGCAGTACTTC	CASSSNYEQYF
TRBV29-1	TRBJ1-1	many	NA	TGCAGCGTTAAGGCCACCCAGGACACTGAAGCTTTCTTT	CSVKATQDTEAFF
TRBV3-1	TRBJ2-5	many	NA	TGTGCCAGCAGCGGTTTGGGGGAGACCCAGTACTTC	CASSGLGETQYF
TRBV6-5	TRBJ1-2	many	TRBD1	TGTGCCAGCAGTTCAGGCGCGGCAAATACGGGACAGGGGGCGGACTACACCTTC	CASSSGAANTGQGADYTF
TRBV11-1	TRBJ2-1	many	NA	TGTGCCAGCAGCTTGTGGGACATAAGCTCCTACAATGAGCAGTTCTTC	CASSLWDISSYNEQFF
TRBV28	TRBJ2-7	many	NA	TGTGCCAGCAGTCTCCGAGGAGTGATAGCTCCCTACGAGCAGTACTTC	CASSLRGVIAPYEQYF
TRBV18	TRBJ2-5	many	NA	TGTGCCAGCTCACCCTTAAAGGGGATGGGAAAAGAGACCCAGTACTTC	CASSPLKGMGKETQYF
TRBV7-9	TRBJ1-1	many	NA	TGTGCCAGCAGCTTAGAGGGTGAAGCTTTCTTT	CASSLEGEAFF
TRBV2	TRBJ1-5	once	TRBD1	TGTGCCAGCAGTGGCCAGGGGGCTGATCAGCCCCGGCATTTT	CASSGQGADQPRHF
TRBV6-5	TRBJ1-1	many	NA	TGTGCCAGCAGTTTACGGGCAGACACTGAAGCTTTCTTT	CASSLRADTEAFF
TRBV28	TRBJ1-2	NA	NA	TGTGCCAGCAGAGCCCGGGGAGGGGAGCGTGGCTACACCTTC	CASRARGGERGYTF
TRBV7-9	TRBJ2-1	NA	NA	TGTGCCAGCAGTTCCTTCGGGTCTGAGCGGATGCTACGCAATGAGCAGTTCTTC	CASSSFGSERMLRNEQFF